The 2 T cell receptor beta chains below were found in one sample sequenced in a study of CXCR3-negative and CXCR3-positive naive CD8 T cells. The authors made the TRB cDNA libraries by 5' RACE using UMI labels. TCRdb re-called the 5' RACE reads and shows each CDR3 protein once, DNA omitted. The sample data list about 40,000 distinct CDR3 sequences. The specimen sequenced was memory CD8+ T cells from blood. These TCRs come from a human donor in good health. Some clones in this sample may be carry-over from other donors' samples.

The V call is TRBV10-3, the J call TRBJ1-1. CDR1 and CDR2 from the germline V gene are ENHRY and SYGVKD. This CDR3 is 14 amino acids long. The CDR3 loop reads CATWTGPRYTEAFF.

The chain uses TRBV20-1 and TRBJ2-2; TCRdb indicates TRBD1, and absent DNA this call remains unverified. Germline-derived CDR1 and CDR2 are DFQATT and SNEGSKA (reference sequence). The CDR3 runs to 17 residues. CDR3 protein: CSARNWEGAHYTGELFF.